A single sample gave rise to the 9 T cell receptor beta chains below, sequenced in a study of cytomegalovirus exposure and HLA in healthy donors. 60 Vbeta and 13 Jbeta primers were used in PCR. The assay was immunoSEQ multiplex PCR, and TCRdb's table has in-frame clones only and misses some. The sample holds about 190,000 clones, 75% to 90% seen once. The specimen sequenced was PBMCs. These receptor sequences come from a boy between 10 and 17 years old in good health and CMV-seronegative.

The DNA of the CDR3 is TGTGCCAGCAGCTTGGGGTTGGCGGACACAGATACGCAGTATTTT. Translation gives CASSLGLADTDTQYF. The chain carries TRBV5-5 and TRBJ2-3; the D is unclear. V lost 0 bases to trimming and J lost 2 bases, with 10 bases between them. CDR3 size: 15 residues. CDR1 SGHKS and CDR2 YYEKEE come from the germline V gene (reference sequence).

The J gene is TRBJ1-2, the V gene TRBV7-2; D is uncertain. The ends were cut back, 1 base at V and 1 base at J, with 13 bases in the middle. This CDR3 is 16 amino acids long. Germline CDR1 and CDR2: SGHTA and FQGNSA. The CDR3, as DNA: TGTGCCAGCAGCTTAGTGTTGGCACAGCATAACTATGGCTACACCTTC. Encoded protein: CASSLVLAQHNYGYTF.

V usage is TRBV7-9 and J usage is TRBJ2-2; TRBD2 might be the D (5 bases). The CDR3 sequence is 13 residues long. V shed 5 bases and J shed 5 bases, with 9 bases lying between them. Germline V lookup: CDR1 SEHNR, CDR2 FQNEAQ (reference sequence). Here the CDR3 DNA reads TGTGCCAGCAGCACCTCGGGGACCGGGGAGCTGTTTTTT. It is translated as CASSTSGTGELFF.

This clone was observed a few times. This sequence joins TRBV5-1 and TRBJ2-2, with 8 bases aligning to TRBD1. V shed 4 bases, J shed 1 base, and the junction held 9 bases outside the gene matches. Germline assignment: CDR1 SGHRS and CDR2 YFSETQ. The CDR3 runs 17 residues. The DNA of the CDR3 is TGCGCCAGCAGCCCGAGAACCGGGACAGGGAACACCGGGGAGCTGTTTTTT. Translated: CASSPRTGTGNTGELFF.

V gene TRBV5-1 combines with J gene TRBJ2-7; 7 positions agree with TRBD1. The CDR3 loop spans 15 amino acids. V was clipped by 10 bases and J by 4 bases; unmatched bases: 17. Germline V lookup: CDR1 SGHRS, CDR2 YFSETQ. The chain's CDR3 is CAGTKTLNRGYEQYF. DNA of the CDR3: TGCGCCGGAACCAAGACGTTAAACAGGGGATACGAGCAGTACTTC.

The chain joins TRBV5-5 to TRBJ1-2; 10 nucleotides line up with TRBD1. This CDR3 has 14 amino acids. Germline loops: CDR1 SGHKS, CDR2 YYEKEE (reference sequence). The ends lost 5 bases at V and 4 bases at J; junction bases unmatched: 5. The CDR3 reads CASRPDRGVYGYTF. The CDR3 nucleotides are TGTGCCAGCAGACCGGACAGGGGGGTCTATGGCTACACCTTC.

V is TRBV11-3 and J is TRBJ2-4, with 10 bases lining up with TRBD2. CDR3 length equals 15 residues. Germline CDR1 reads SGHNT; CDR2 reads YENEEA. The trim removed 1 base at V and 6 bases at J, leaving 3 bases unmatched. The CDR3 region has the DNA TGTGCCAGCAGCTTAGTAGCGGGAGGCGGAAACATTCAGTACTTC. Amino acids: CASSLVAGGGNIQYF.

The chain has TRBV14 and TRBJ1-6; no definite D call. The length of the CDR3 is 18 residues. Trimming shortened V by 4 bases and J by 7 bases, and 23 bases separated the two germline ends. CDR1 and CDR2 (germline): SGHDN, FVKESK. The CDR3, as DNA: TGTGCCAGCAGCCTCCGAGGGTCCAGGAACGAGAAAAATTCACCCCTCCACTTT. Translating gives CASSLRGSRNEKNSPLHF.

In DNA, the CDR3 is TGTGCCAGCAGCCAGATCACAGGTGGAGCTAATGAAAAACTGTTTTTT. This codes for CASSQITGGANEKLFF. The chain links TRBV14 to TRBJ1-4; possible D gene TRBD1, 5 bases. Germline values: CDR1 SGHDN, CDR2 FVKESK. Trimming took 3 bases from V and 3 from J, leaving 14 bases between them. This CDR3 is built from 16 residues.